This TCR beta chain was recorded in a study of T cell repertoires in cytomegalovirus infection. Study-level points and caveats: CMV-specific TCR beta clonotypes restricted by HLA-C were the ones dominating the ex vivo response.

The germline V gene encodes CDR1 LNHNV and CDR2 YYDKDF (reference sequence). V was pared by 5 bases and J by 8 bases, with 15 bases of the junction left unmatched. There are 18 residues in the CDR3. TCRdb fed the reads into MiXCR, producing one record per CDR3 protein. The top ten clones hold roughly 6% of a sample with about 240,000 distinct CDR3 sequences, 6.5% of them seen once. This clonotype was seen at least ten times. Its antigen is undetermined. The specimen sequenced was PBMCs. The clonotype was recovered from a human donor in good health (CMV status not recorded). Some clones in this sample may be carry-over from other donors' samples. The gene calls are TRBV15 and TRBJ2-1; 13 bases map to TRBD2. The CDR3 is CATSGAMRAGLAGDEQFF. CDR3 nucleotide sequence: TGTGCCACCAGCGGAGCGATGAGGGCCGGACTAGCGGGGGATGAGCAGTTCTTC.